A selection of T cell receptor beta chains follows, all from one sample in a study of T cell clones after liver transplantation. The data were produced by immunoSEQ multiplex PCR, yet TCRdb's version contains in-frame clones alone and is incomplete. The sample includes about 4,800 clones, roughly two fifths of them seen just once. The antigens of these receptors remain unknown. Sequences were obtained from CD4+ T cells from cultured PBMCs. The receptors originated from a human patient who received a liver transplant. Some T cells may be supplied by the graft donor. Each CDR3 is given with its conserved first and last residue. The D gene is left open where the match is weak. Some rows mark clone size as missing; the rest say once, few, many or name a class of expanded clone.

j_gene | d_gene | len | v_gene | abundance | CDR3nt | CDR3aa
TRBJ1-2 | NA | 14 | TRBV5-1 | once | TGCGCCAGCAGCTTGGTCCCAGGAGATTATGGCTACACCTTC | CASSLVPGDYGYTF
TRBJ1-2 | NA | 13 | TRBV14 | few | TGTGCCAGCAGCCAAGACGCCTTCTATGGCTACACCTTC | CASSQDAFYGYTF
TRBJ1-4 | NA | 16 | TRBV15 | NA | TGTGCCACCAGCAGCTCGGGGAGTCCAACTAATGAAAAACTGTTTTTT | CATSSSGSPTNEKLFF
TRBJ2-7 | NA | 14 | TRBV6-9 | NA | TGTGCCAGCAGGCAGTACCGGGGCCCCTACGAGCAGTACTTC | CASRQYRGPYEQYF
TRBJ2-7 | NA | 15 | TRBV9 | few | TGTGCCAGCAGCGTAGCGGTTAGCGGCCAGGGGGAGCAGTACTTC | CASSVAVSGQGEQYF
TRBJ1-1 | NA | 13 | TRBV6-6 | NA | TGTGCCAGCAGTCACCTACAGGTATCCGAAGCTTTCTTT | CASSHLQVSEAFF
TRBJ2-3 | NA | 16 | TRBV11-3 | few | TGTGCCAGCAGCCCGCGGGACAATGGACTCCCAGATACGCAGTATTTT | CASSPRDNGLPDTQYF
TRBJ2-2 | NA | 13 | TRBV7-3 | few | TGTGCCAGCAGCTCCAGGGTTAACGGGGAGCTGTTTTTT | CASSSRVNGELFF
TRBJ1-4 | NA | 13 | TRBV29-1 | NA | TGCAGCGTTGGAGGGGAAACTAATGAAAAACTGTTTTTT | CSVGGETNEKLFF
TRBJ2-7 | NA | 18 | TRBV7-8 | NA | TGTGCCAGCAGCTTCGGGCATGGGATCGGGAAGGGGAACTACGAGCAGTACTTC | CASSFGHGIGKGNYEQYF
TRBJ2-7 | NA | 12 | TRBV28 | NA | TGTGCCAGCAGGGACCAAGGCTACGAGCAGTACTTC | CASRDQGYEQYF
TRBJ1-2 | NA | 12 | TRBV28 | medium-sized | TGTGCCAGCAGCGGGAGGGTGGAGGGCTACACCTTC | CASSGRVEGYTF
TRBJ2-7 | TRBD1 | 14 | TRBV6-1 | medium-sized | TGTGCCAGCAGTGAAAGGGACAGGGTAGGCGAGCAGTACTTC | CASSERDRVGEQYF
TRBJ1-4 | NA | 15 | TRBV28 | medium-sized | TGTGCCAGCAGGGACAGTTCAAAAAAGGGGGAAAAACTGTTTTTT | CASRDSSKKGEKLFF
TRBJ1-4 | NA | 17 | TRBV18 | NA | TGTGCCAGCTCACCGAGTCGGCCCGGTGCAACTAATGAAAAACTGTTTTTT | CASSPSRPGATNEKLFF